This is a list of T cell receptor beta chains from one sample in a study of T cell changes during pregnancy in multiple sclerosis. Clones were sequenced by immunoSEQ multiplex PCR, and TCRdb holds only the in-frame ones, with some missing. The data show approximately 65,000 clones, about 90% seen once. The source was CD4+ T cells from peripheral blood mononuclear cells, collected in the first trimester of pregnancy. The source of these receptors is a female donor with multiple sclerosis, enrolled in a pregnancy study. The CDR3 runs from the conserved cysteine through the conserved F or W. The D gene is left open where the match is weak. Clone size is stated in some rows and not others, as once, few, many or a class when expanded.

J | D | V | size | DNA | CDR3
TRBJ2-5 | . | TRBV18 | . | TGTGCCAGCTCACCACCGACTCTAGAGACCCAGTACTTC | CASSPPTLETQYF
TRBJ1-1 | TRBD1 | TRBV5-5 | . | TGTGCCAGCAGCCAACAACCGGGACAGGGAGTTTTTGAAGCTTTCTTT | CASSQQPGQGVFEAFF
TRBJ2-6 | TRBD1 | TRBV5-1 | . | TGCGCCAGCAGCTCGACAGGGGCTGGGGCCAACGTCCTGACTTTC | CASSSTGAGANVLTF
TRBJ2-1 | . | TRBV9 | . | TGTGCCAGCAGCGTAGGACCAGGGGGGTCCTACAATGAGCAGTTCTTC | CASSVGPGGSYNEQFF
TRBJ2-3 | . | TRBV6-1 | once | TGTGCCAGCACGCGGGGAGTGGGCACAGATACGCAGTATTTT | CASTRGVGTDTQYF
TRBJ2-1 | TRBD2 | TRBV29-1 | . | TGCAGCGCCCCCCGGACTAGCGGGGGGGCGTTCAGCTCCTACAATGAGCAGTTCTTC | CSAPRTSGGAFSSYNEQFF
TRBJ1-2 | . | TRBV7-8 | . | TGTGCCAGCAGCTTAGGGGGGGGCCACACCTTC | CASSLGGGHTF
TRBJ2-3 | . | TRBV7-3 | once | TGTGCCAGCAGCTTGGTTGGCGGGGCCGATACGCAGTATTTT | CASSLVGGADTQYF
TRBJ1-1 | . | TRBV7-2 | . | TGTGCCAGCAGCTCCCGGCAAAGGGGTAAGGGCACTGAAGCTTTCTTT | CASSSRQRGKGTEAFF
TRBJ2-5 | . | TRBV4-3 | . | TGCGCCAGCAGCCAAGGGATTTCCGGGGGGCCCTCATACGAGACCCAGTACTTC | CASSQGISGGPSYETQYF
TRBJ1-1 | . | TRBV7-2 | . | TGTGCCAGCAGCTTAGGCCAGGTCATGAACACTGAAGCTTTCTTT | CASSLGQVMNTEAFF
TRBJ2-1 | . | TRBV5-1 | . | TGCGCCAGCAGCTTCCGGGACTCCAGCGTCAATGAGCAGTTCTTC | CASSFRDSSVNEQFF
TRBJ2-7 | . | TRBV7-8 | . | TGTGCCAGCAGCTCCGGACAGCAGAGCTCCTACGAGCAGTACTTC | CASSSGQQSSYEQYF
TRBJ2-7 | TRBD2 | TRBV5-6 | . | TGTGCCAGCAAAGGGACTAGGATTAACGAGCAGTACTTC | CASKGTRINEQYF
TRBJ1-1 | . | TRBV11-3 | . | TGTGCCAGCAGCGTTAGCCCGGTGAACACTGAAGCTTTCTTT | CASSVSPVNTEAFF
TRBJ2-3 | TRBD2 | TRBV4-1 | . | TGCGCCAGCAGCCCGCTCGGGGGGAGAAGCACAGATACGCAGTATTTT | CASSPLGGRSTDTQYF
TRBJ1-1 | . | TRBV6-5 | . | TGTGCCAGCACTCCGAGGGGGAGGAACACTGAAGCTTTCTTT | CASTPRGRNTEAFF
TRBJ1-1 | . | TRBV4-3 | . | TGCGCCAGCTCTCGGACACCTGGGGTAGACACTGAAGCTTTCTTT | CASSRTPGVDTEAFF
TRBJ1-2 | . | TRBV27 | . | TGTGCCAGCAGTTTTCAGGGTAGAAATGGCTACACCTTC | CASSFQGRNGYTF
TRBJ2-1 | TRBD1 | TRBV7-3 | . | TGTGCCAGCAGCACCTCGGACAGGGGGCCCTACAATGAGCAGTTCTTC | CASSTSDRGPYNEQFF
TRBJ1-1 | . | TRBV29-1 | . | TGCAGCGACCAGACATCCCGGAAAGCTTTCTTT | CSDQTSRKAFF